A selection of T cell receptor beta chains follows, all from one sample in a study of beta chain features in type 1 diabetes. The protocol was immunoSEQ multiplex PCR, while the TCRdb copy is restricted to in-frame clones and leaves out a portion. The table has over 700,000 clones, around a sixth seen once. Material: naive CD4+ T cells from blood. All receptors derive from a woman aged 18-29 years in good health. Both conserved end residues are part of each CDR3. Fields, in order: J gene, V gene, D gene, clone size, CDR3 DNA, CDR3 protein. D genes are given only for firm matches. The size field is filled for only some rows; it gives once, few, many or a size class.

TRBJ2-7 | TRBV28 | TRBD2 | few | TGTGCCAGCAGTTCCTCCGGACTAGGACCCTACGAGCAGTACTTC | CASSSSGLGPYEQYF
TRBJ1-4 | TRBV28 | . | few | TGTGCCAGCAGTTCTGATGCAACTAATGAAAAACTGTTTTTT | CASSSDATNEKLFF
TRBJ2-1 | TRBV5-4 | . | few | TGTGCCAGCAGCTTGTACCAGGCGACCTACAATGAGCAGTTCTTC | CASSLYQATYNEQFF
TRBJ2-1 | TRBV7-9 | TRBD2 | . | TGTGCCAGCAGCAGGCGACCCGGGACTAAGACCGTAGATGAGCAGTTCTTC | CASSRRPGTKTVDEQFF
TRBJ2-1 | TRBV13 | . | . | TGTGCCAGCAGCCCAAGAGCATTGTCCTACAATGAGCAGTTCTTC | CASSPRALSYNEQFF
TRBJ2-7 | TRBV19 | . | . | TGTGCCAGTAGTAGAGGCTCGGCGTACTACGAGCAGTACTTC | CASSRGSAYYEQYF
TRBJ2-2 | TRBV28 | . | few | TGTGCCAGTAGTTTAGGTTACGGGAACACCGGGGAGCTGTTTTTT | CASSLGYGNTGELFF
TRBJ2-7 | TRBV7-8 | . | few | TGTGCCAGCAGCCAGGGGACTACGGGGGCCTACGAGCAGTACTTC | CASSQGTTGAYEQYF
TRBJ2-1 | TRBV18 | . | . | TGTGCCAGCTCACCCAACCACCACACAGCCTACAATGAGCAGTTCTTC | CASSPNHHTAYNEQFF
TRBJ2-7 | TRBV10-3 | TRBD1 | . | TGTGCCATCAGTGCGAACAGGGGGCACTCCTACGAGCAGTACTTC | CAISANRGHSYEQYF
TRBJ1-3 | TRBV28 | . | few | TGTGCCAGCACCGCTTCAAACACCATATATTTT | CASTASNTIYF
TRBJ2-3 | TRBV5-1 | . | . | TGCGCCAGCAGCAGGGAGAGAACGCAGTATTTT | CASSRERTQYF
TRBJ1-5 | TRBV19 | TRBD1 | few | TGTGCCAGTAGCCGTACACAGGGGTATCAGCCCCAGCATTTT | CASSRTQGYQPQHF
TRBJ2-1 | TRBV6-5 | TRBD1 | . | TGTGCCAGCAGAGGACAGGGCCTTGTGTACAATGAGCAGTTCTTC | CASRGQGLVYNEQFF
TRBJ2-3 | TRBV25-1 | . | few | TGTGCCAGCACCGCACGTAAGGGAAGCACAGATACGCAGTATTTT | CASTARKGSTDTQYF
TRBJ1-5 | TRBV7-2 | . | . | TGTGCCAGCAGCTTAGGGGACACTCCCTGGCAGCCCCAGCATTTT | CASSLGDTPWQPQHF
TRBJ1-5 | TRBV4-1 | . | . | TGCGCCAGCAGCCAAGATGGGGAGGGTCCCCAGCATTTT | CASSQDGEGPQHF
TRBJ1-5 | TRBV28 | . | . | TGTGCCAGCACCTTGTCCCATCAGCCCCAGCATTTT | CASTLSHQPQHF
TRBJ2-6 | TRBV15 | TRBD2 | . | TGTGCCACCAGCAGAGATGCCGGGACTAGCGGCTCTGGGGCCAACGTCCTGACTTTC | CATSRDAGTSGSGANVLTF
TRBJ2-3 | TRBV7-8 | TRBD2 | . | TGTGCCAGCAGCTTATGGGAGACTAGCGGGTTCACAGATACGCAGTATTTT | CASSLWETSGFTDTQYF
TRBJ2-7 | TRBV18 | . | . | TGTGCCAGCTCACCATTGCCCTACGAGCAGTACTTC | CASSPLPYEQYF
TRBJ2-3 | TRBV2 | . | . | TGTGCCAGCGGGGGGTCAGTCATTACAGATACGCAGTATTTT | CASGGSVITDTQYF
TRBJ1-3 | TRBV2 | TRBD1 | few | TGTGCCAGCAGCCTATCACCGACAGGGGCTGGAAACACCATATATTTT | CASSLSPTGAGNTIYF
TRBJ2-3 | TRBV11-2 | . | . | TGTGCCAGCAGCTTTACCGAGATCACAGATACGCAGTATTTT | CASSFTEITDTQYF
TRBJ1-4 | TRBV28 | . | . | TGTGCCAGCATGACGGGAGGGGCAACTAATGAAAAACTGTTTTTT | CASMTGGATNEKLFF
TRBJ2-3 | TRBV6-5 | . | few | TGTGCCAGCAGTCGTGGCGGAGATACGCAGTATTTT | CASSRGGDTQYF
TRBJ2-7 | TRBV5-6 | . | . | TGTGCCAGCAGCCGGACAGTCGAGTACGAGCAGTACTTC | CASSRTVEYEQYF
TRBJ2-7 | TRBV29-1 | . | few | TGCAGCGTTGTCGGGACTGGCGCCTACGAGCAGTACTTC | CSVVGTGAYEQYF
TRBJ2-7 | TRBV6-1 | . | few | TGTGCCAGCAGGGCAGGGTTACTACGCGAGCAGTACTTC | CASRAGLLREQYF
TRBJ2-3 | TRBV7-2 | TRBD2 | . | TGTGCCAGCAGCCCACGGGGACTAGCGGGAGATACGCAGTATTTT | CASSPRGLAGDTQYF
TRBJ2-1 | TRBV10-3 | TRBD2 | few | TGTGCCATCAGGCGGGAGGGCCGGGATGCTGAGCAGTTCTTC | CAIRREGRDAEQFF
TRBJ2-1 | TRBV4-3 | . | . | TGCGCCAGCAGCCAAGAAAGACGTCTGGCCTACAATGAGCAGTTCTTC | CASSQERRLAYNEQFF
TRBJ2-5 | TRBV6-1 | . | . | TGTGCCAGCAGTGTCGGTGGAGAAGAGACCCAGTACTTC | CASSVGGEETQYF
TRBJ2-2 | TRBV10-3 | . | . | TGTGCCATCAGTGGGTCAGGGCGCGGGGAGCTGTTTTTT | CAISGSGRGELFF
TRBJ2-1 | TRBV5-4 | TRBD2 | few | TGTGCCAGCAGCTCCTGGACTAGCGGCACAACGGGTGAGCAGTTCTTC | CASSSWTSGTTGEQFF
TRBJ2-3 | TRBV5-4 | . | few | TGTGCCAGCAGCGAGGACCAGCGATCCACAGATACGCAGTATTTT | CASSEDQRSTDTQYF
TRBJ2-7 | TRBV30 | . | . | TGTGCCTGGAGACAAAGGGGGTCTCCTCAAGTGGGGACCCGAATCTACGAGCAGTACTTC | CAWRQRGSPQVGTRIYEQYF
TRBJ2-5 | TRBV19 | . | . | TGTGCCAGTAGCACCACATGGTCGACTAGCCCCAGGGGGACCCAGTACTTC | CASSTTWSTSPRGTQYF
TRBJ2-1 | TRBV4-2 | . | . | TGTGCCAGCAGCCAAGATCAGGCGGCAGTGGGGAATGAGCAGTTCTTC | CASSQDQAAVGNEQFF
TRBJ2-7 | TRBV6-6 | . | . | TGTGCCAGCAGTTATCGGTCAAACTCTTACGAGCAGTACTTC | CASSYRSNSYEQYF
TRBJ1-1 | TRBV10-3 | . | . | TGTGCCATCAGTGAGGCGGGGTTGGCTTTCTTT | CAISEAGLAFF
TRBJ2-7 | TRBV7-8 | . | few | TGTGCCAGCAGCCCACGGGACATCAGGGCCGAGCAGTACTTC | CASSPRDIRAEQYF
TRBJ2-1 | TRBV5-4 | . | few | TGTGCCAGCAGCTTGGAGTCCATAGGGGCCTACAATGAGCAGTTCTTC | CASSLESIGAYNEQFF